A single sample is the source of the 14 T cell receptor beta chains below, sequenced in a study of shared clonotypes between healthy human individuals. The protocol was immunoSEQ multiplex PCR, while the TCRdb copy is restricted to in-frame clones and leaves out a portion. The sample consists of hundreds of thousands of clones, around 95% of them appearing once. As defined, naive CD8 cells were CD45RO-negative and positively selected for CCR7, with terminally differentiated effector memory CD45RA+ cells excluded. Sequencing was performed on naive CD8+ T cells sorted from blood. Source of these receptors: a woman aged 25 to 39 in good health.

This clone appeared a single time. The CDR3 DNA follows: TGTGCCAGCAGTCTAGACAGGGGTACTAACTATGGCTACACCTTC. It codes for CASSLDRGTNYGYTF. The rearrangement links TRBV28 to TRBJ1-2, with 8 bases identical to TRBD1. V shed 5 bases and J 0 bases; nucleotides not matched to a gene: 5. Looked up from germline, CDR1 is MDHEN and CDR2 is SYDVKM. The CDR3 totals 15 residues.

J is TRBJ1-3 and V is TRBV9; D remains ambiguous. V lost 4 bases and J 2 bases, leaving 19 bases between the germline ends. CDR1 is SGDLS, CDR2 YYNGEE, per germline. The CDR3 has 17 residues. CDR3 in DNA: TGTGCCAGCAGCCCGCCAAGCCCCAAGGCGGCTGGAAACACCATATATTTT. This translates into CASSPPSPKAAGNTIYF.

The chain uses TRBV15 and TRBJ2-3; 8 positions match TRBD2. Germline V gene data show CDR1 as LNHNV and CDR2 as YYDKDF (reference sequence). This CDR3 has 16 amino acids. The J segment lost 6 bases and the V segment lost 5 bases, leaving 13 bases of the junction unmatched. CDR3 nucleotides: TGTGCCACCAGCGGCTTAGCGGGGCTTTCCCCGGATACGCAGTATTTT. Its translation: CATSGLAGLSPDTQYF.

V is TRBV10-3 and J is TRBJ1-5; the D is unclear. The CDR3 has 12 amino acids. V was shortened by 0 bases and J by 6 bases, with 3 bases between the two germline ends. Germline CDR1 ENHRY, CDR2 SYGVKD. CDR3 sequence (DNA): TGTGCCATCAGTGAGTCGAGTCAGCCCCAGCATTTT. Protein product: CAISESSQPQHF.

Comments on this clone: This sample includes further DNA sequences coding for the same CDR3. The J gene is TRBJ2-7, the V gene TRBV11-1; D is unclear. Trimming cost V 3 bases and J 3 bases, with 3 bases left between them. Germline V CDR1 and CDR2: SGHAT, FQDESV (reference sequence). The CDR3 runs 11 residues. CDR3 DNA: TGTGCCAGCAGCTTCAGCTACGAGCAGTACTTC. Translated, it gives CASSFSYEQYF.

This sequence joins TRBV27 and TRBJ2-7; 9 bases align to TRBD1. The germline gives CDR1 MNHEY, CDR2 SMNVEV (reference sequence). V shed 5 bases, J shed 5 bases, and the junction held 4 bases outside the gene matches. The CDR3 consists of 13 residues. The CDR3 DNA sequence: TGTGCCAGCAGTCCGGGGACAGGGAACGAGCAGTACTTC. Amino acid sequence: CASSPGTGNEQYF.

CDR3 residues: CASSPWTGAYGYTF. CDR3 coding DNA: TGTGCCAGCAGTCCTTGGACAGGGGCCTATGGCTACACCTTC. This sequence joins TRBV27 and TRBJ1-2; 9 nucleotides match TRBD1. The CDR3 contains 14 residues. V lost 5 bases, J lost 4 bases, and 5 bases stayed unmatched. Per germline, CDR1 MNHEY and CDR2 SMNVEV (reference sequence).

The J gene is TRBJ1-5, the V gene TRBV6-6; D not certain. This CDR3 is built from 16 residues. Germline V gene lookup returns CDR1 MNHNY and CDR2 SVGAGI (reference sequence). Trimming shortened V by 4 bases and J by 7 bases, and 20 bases separated the two germline ends. CDR3 nucleotides: TGTGCCAGCAGTTCTACCTTCGGGTTTGGAGGACAGCCCCAGCATTTT. It translates to CASSSTFGFGGQPQHF.

The chain joins TRBV27 to TRBJ2-1, with 11 nucleotides matching TRBD2. CDR1 is MNHEY and CDR2 is SMNVEV in the germline V gene (reference sequence). This CDR3 comprises 16 residues. V gave up 6 bases and J gave up 5 bases; unmatched junction bases: 9. DNA of the CDR3: TGTGCCAGCAGGCGAGTCGGGACTAGCGGTAACAATGAGCAGTTCTTC. This encodes CASRRVGTSGNNEQFF.

This chain links TRBV29-1 with TRBJ2-7, with 13 bases that match TRBD2. This CDR3 has 16 residues. The trim removed 4 bases at V and 1 base at J, leaving 7 bases unmatched. The germline gives CDR1 SQVTM, CDR2 ANQGSEA. CDR3 in amino acids: CSVVGLAGPVSYEQYF. As DNA, the CDR3 is TGCAGCGTTGTGGGACTAGCGGGACCAGTTTCCTACGAGCAGTACTTC.

This chain connects TRBV4-1 to TRBJ2-3, with 8 bases aligning to TRBD1. This CDR3 contains 18 residues. Per the germline V gene, CDR1 is MGHRA and CDR2 is YSYEKL. The ends lost 1 base at V and 4 bases at J; junction bases unmatched: 13. The chain's CDR3 is CASSQALLTGVLADTQYF. CDR3 coding DNA: TGCGCCAGCAGCCAAGCCCTACTGACAGGGGTTCTGGCAGATACGCAGTATTTT.

The genes are TRBV13 and TRBJ2-5; 7 bases map to TRBD1. CDR3 length: 16 amino acids. The V segment lost 5 bases and the J segment 5 bases; nucleotides outside the gene matches: 14. The germline gives CDR1 PRHDT, CDR2 FYEKMQ (reference sequence). Written as DNA, the CDR3 is TGTGCCAGCAGCCCTAGAAGGAGAGGGGGCCGTGAGACCCAGTACTTC. It specifies CASSPRRRGGRETQYF.

The chain couples TRBV5-6 to TRBJ2-1; the D gene is possibly TRBD2 (5 bases). CDR3 length: 13 amino acids. Germline V gene lookup returns CDR1 SGHDT and CDR2 YYEEEE. Between the trimmed V and J ends, which lost 0 bases and 9 bases, there was a span of 10 bases. The CDR3 nucleotides read TGTGCCAGCAGCTTGGGCCGGGGTGCTGAGCAGTTCTTC. Residues: CASSLGRGAEQFF.

The J gene is TRBJ2-1, the V gene TRBV10-3; D gene ambiguous. Germline CDR1 and CDR2: ENHRY and SYGVKD. The CDR3 consists of 15 residues. V lost 4 bases, J lost 3 bases, and 13 bases lay in between. CDR3 sequence: CAISGGEVVYNEQFF. The CDR3 bases are TGTGCCATCAGTGGCGGTGAAGTGGTCTACAATGAGCAGTTCTTC.